What follows are 32 T cell receptor beta chains derived from one specimen sequenced in a study of T cell repertoires in cytomegalovirus infection. No antigen is known for these receptors. One entry per CDR3 protein, called by TCRdb with MiXCR from the reads. This sample yields about 280,000 distinct CDR3 sequences, of which roughly 21% are seen a single time; approximately 20% belongs to the top ten. This sample comprised cultured PBMCs, obtained from culture after CMV antigen stimulation. Receptor source: a human donor in good health (CMV status not recorded). Some clones in this sample may be carry-over from other donors' samples.

By share, this clonotype counts as medium-sized. The chain employs TRBV12-3 or TRBV12-4 and TRBJ1-1; no clear D gene. V gave up 2 bases and J gave up 3 bases, with 7 bases separating them. CDR3 length: 13 residues. CDR3 amino acids: CASSLLRHTEAFF. The CDR3 coding sequence is TGTGCCAGCAGTTTATTACGGCACACTGAAGCTTTCTTT.

The table lists this clonotype with a few counts. The chain uses TRBV7-9 and TRBJ2-2; no reliable D call. There are 14 residues in the CDR3. V was cut by 5 bases and J by 0 bases, with 7 bases left in between. Per the germline V gene, CDR1 is SEHNR and CDR2 is FQNEAQ (reference sequence). The CDR3 spells CASSGDTNTGELFF. The CDR3 DNA follows: TGTGCCAGCAGCGGTGACACGAACACCGGGGAGCTGTTTTTT.

This clonotype occurred a few times. The V call is TRBV20-1, the J call TRBJ2-7; no clear D. The V end lost 3 bases, the J end lost 6 bases, and 21 bases lay between the germline ends. The CDR3 length is 15 residues. CDR1 is DFQATT, CDR2 SNEGSKA, per germline (reference sequence). The CDR3 protein is CSASRALVSGSEQYF. For the CDR3, the DNA is TGCAGTGCTAGTCGGGCGTTAGTGTCAGGCTCCGAGCAGTACTTC.

The J gene is TRBJ2-5, the V gene TRBV24-1; D gene unclear. CDR3 length: 11 amino acids. Per the germline V gene, CDR1 is KGHDR and CDR2 is SFDVKD. V dropped 9 bases and J dropped 2 bases, with 6 bases sitting between them. The CDR3 spells CATGDQETQYF. CDR3 nucleotides: TGTGCCACCGGGGATCAAGAGACCCAGTACTTC.

This clonotype was counted between two and nine times. J is TRBJ1-2 and V is TRBV19, with D tentatively TRBD1 (6 bases). The CDR3 consists of 16 residues. Trimming took off 2 bases at V and 8 bases at J, with 21 bases between the two ends. CDR1 is LNHDA and CDR2 is SQIVND in the germline V gene (reference sequence). DNA for the CDR3: TGTGCCAGTAGTATAAATGGGGGGGGCCCCTTAAGAGGCTACACCTTC. Amino acids: CASSINGGGPLRGYTF.

The rearrangement links TRBV10-3 to TRBJ1-1, with a tentative D call TRBD1 (6 bases). The ends were cut back, 4 bases at V and 6 bases at J, with 9 bases in the middle. CDR1 is ENHRY and CDR2 is SYGVKD in the germline V gene. The length of the CDR3 is 12 residues. This CDR3 reads CAISGGAAEAFF. The CDR3 bases are TGTGCCATCAGTGGGGGGGCTGCTGAAGCTTTCTTT.

This clonotype was observed at least ten times. The rearrangement uses TRBV25-1 and TRBJ2-7; D gene uncertain. Trimming cost V 4 bases and J 4 bases, with 11 bases left between them. Germline CDR1 and CDR2: MGHDK and SYGVNS. The CDR3 runs 13 residues. The DNA of the CDR3 is TGTGCCAGCAGTGGACTTGGAAGATACGAGCAGTACTTC. It translates to CASSGLGRYEQYF.

This chain links TRBV7-2 with TRBJ2-2; 9 bases line up with TRBD2. The germline V gene encodes CDR1 SGHTA and CDR2 FQGNSA. The CDR3 is 16 amino acids. Trimming removed 4 bases from V and 6 bases from J; junction bases left unmatched: 9. DNA of the CDR3: TGTGCCAGCAGCTACTTTAGCGGGAGTACGGCCGGGGAGCTGTTTTTT. Protein: CASSYFSGSTAGELFF.

In this sample, this clonotype turned up a few times. The CDR3 region has the DNA TGTGCCAGCCGGGGACTAGCGGAAAACATTCAGTACTTC. Translated: CASRGLAENIQYF. This chain connects TRBV7-2 to TRBJ2-4, with 11 nucleotides matching TRBD2. The J segment lost 5 bases and the V segment lost 8 bases, leaving 2 bases of the junction unmatched. There are 13 residues in the CDR3. From germline, CDR1 is SGHTA and CDR2 FQGNSA.

The chain uses TRBV15 and TRBJ1-1; a possible D gene is TRBD1 (6 bases). CDR3 length: 15 residues. Germline V lookup: CDR1 LNHNV, CDR2 YYDKDF (reference sequence). The V and J ends lost 0 bases and 6 bases respectively, with 14 bases between them. CDR3 sequence reads: CATSRDHREGSEAFF. For the CDR3, the DNA is TGTGCCACCAGCAGAGATCACAGGGAAGGCTCTGAAGCTTTCTTT.

This rearrangement joins TRBV28 to TRBJ1-1; D gene ambiguous. Germline V gene lookup returns CDR1 MDHEN and CDR2 SYDVKM. Trimming left V 6 bases short and J 8 bases short, with 13 bases between. CDR3 length: 12 residues. CDR3 region: CASSLSVREAFF. CDR3 sequence (DNA): TGTGCCAGCAGCCTCTCAGTGCGCGAAGCTTTCTTT. Variable domain in full (rest from reference TRBV28 and TRBJ1-1): DVKVTQSSRYLVKRTGEKVFLECVQDMDHENMFWYRQDPGLGLRLIYFSYDVKMKEKGDIPEGYSVSREKKERFSLILESASTNQTSMYLCASSLSVREAFFGQGTRLTVV.

The chain links TRBV19 to TRBJ1-5; TRBD1 aligns across 7 bases. This CDR3 is built from 15 residues. Trimming cost V 8 bases and J 7 bases; bases outside gene matches: 14. The germline V gene has CDR1 LNHDA and CDR2 SQIVND (reference sequence). The CDR3 here is CASQLHGQVLQPQHF. The CDR3 DNA reads as TGTGCCAGTCAACTACATGGACAGGTCCTACAGCCCCAGCATTTT.

This clonotype showed up just a few times. V gene TRBV19 combines with J gene TRBJ2-1, with 7 bases identical to TRBD2. The V gene end was trimmed by 3 bases and the J gene end by 3 bases; junction bases not matched to a gene: 5. The germline V gene has CDR1 LNHDA and CDR2 SQIVND (reference sequence). The CDR3 sequence is 15 residues long. Here the CDR3 reads CASSIGLAVYNEQFF. CDR3 DNA: TGTGCCAGTAGTATCGGCCTAGCGGTCTACAATGAGCAGTTCTTC.

The CDR3 nucleotides are TGCAGTGCCCGTACAGGGACGGGTGCAACTAATGAAAAACTGTTTTTT. Its translation is CSARTGTGATNEKLFF. The chain employs TRBV20-1 and TRBJ1-4; D is possibly TRBD1 (6 bases). Germline V gene data show CDR1 as DFQATT and CDR2 as SNEGSKA (reference sequence). The germline V and J ends were trimmed by 6 bases and 0 bases, with 17 bases remaining between them. CDR3 length equals 16 residues.

The chain is built from TRBV10-3 and TRBJ1-1; 8 bases are shared with TRBD1. V trimming: 4 bases; J trimming: 0 bases; junction bases outside the gene matches: 13. Germline V CDR1 and CDR2: ENHRY, SYGVKD. The length of the CDR3 is 18 residues. The CDR3 DNA follows: TGTGCCATCAGTGTCCGGACAGGGCAGTTTTCCATGAACACTGAAGCTTTCTTT. Residues: CAISVRTGQFSMNTEAFF.

The V call is TRBV6-2 or TRBV6-3, the J call TRBJ2-7, with a tentative D call TRBD2 (6 bases). This CDR3 comprises 15 residues. Germline values: CDR1 MNHEY, CDR2 SVGEGT. Trimming stripped 2 bases from V and 2 bases from J, with 13 bases between. CDR3 loop: CASSYLRGGAYEQYF. The CDR3, as DNA: TGTGCCAGCAGTTACCTCCGGGGAGGAGCCTACGAGCAGTACTTC.

Only a few counts were recorded for this clonotype. CDR3 nucleotides: TGTGCCAGCAGCTTCGGGGGGGGGTTCTACGAGCAGTACTTC. Its protein product is CASSFGGGFYEQYF. The chain uses TRBV12-3 or TRBV12-4 and TRBJ2-7, with 8 positions matching TRBD2. J gave up 3 bases and V 6 bases, and 7 bases lay outside the gene matches. The CDR3 runs to 14 residues.

This clonotype showed up many times. The genes are TRBV7-2 and TRBJ2-1; D possibly corresponds to TRBD2 (6 bases). The CDR3 has 15 amino acids. Germline CDR1 is SGHTA and CDR2 is FQGNSA. V shed 3 bases and J shed 3 bases, with 12 bases lying between them. CDR3 sequence (DNA): TGTGCCAGCAGCTTTTTAGCGGAGTTCTACAATGAGCAGTTCTTC. Amino acid sequence: CASSFLAEFYNEQFF. The entire variable domain, with the rest obtained from reference TRBV7-2 and TRBJ2-1, is as follows: GAGVSQSPSNKVTEKGKDVELRCDPISGHTALYWYRQSLGQGLEFLIYFQGNSAPDKSGLPSDRFSAERTGGSVSTLTIQRTQQEDSAVYLCASSFLAEFYNEQFFGPGTRLTVL.

V gene TRBV11-3 combines with J gene TRBJ2-5; D uncertain. Germline CDR1 reads SGHNT; CDR2 reads YENEEA. The V and J ends lost 0 bases and 2 bases respectively, with 13 bases between them. The CDR3 consists of 16 residues. Here the CDR3 DNA reads TGTGCCAGCAGCTTAGATTTCCTGGACCAGCAAGAGACCCAGTACTTC. Its translation: CASSLDFLDQQETQYF.

There are many counts of this clonotype. The CDR3 region is CASSQTQETEAFF. The DNA of the CDR3 is TGCGCCAGCAGCCAAACACAGGAGACTGAAGCTTTCTTT. The rearrangement links TRBV4-3 to TRBJ1-1, with D tentatively TRBD1 (5 bases). The CDR3 extends over 13 amino acids. Trimming removed 2 bases from V and 5 bases from J, with 9 bases in between. Germline CDR1 reads LGHNA; CDR2 reads YSLEER.

This clonotype appeared many times. The rearrangement links TRBV6-1 to TRBJ1-2; D is possibly TRBD1 (6 bases). This CDR3 is 14 amino acids long. V dropped 7 bases and J dropped 3 bases, with 15 bases sitting between them. Looked up from germline, CDR1 is MNHNS and CDR2 is SASEGT. CDR3 nucleotide sequence: TGTGCCAGCACCCTAGGGACATCGGACTATGGCTACACCTTC. The encoded protein is CASTLGTSDYGYTF.

This clonotype occurred many times. The gene calls are TRBV7-2 and TRBJ1-5; TRBD1 is a possible D gene (5 bases). Germline-derived CDR1 and CDR2 are SGHTA and FQGNSA. CDR3 size: 16 residues. The V and J ends lost 5 bases and 1 base respectively, with 15 bases between them. The CDR3 spells CASSPNGARSNQPQHF. The CDR3 DNA follows: TGTGCCAGCAGCCCTAACGGGGCCCGGAGCAATCAGCCCCAGCATTTT. The whole variable domain, filled in from reference TRBV7-2 and TRBJ1-5, reads GAGVSQSPSNKVTEKGKDVELRCDPISGHTALYWYRQSLGQGLEFLIYFQGNSAPDKSGLPSDRFSAERTGGSVSTLTIQRTQQEDSAVYLCASSPNGARSNQPQHFGDGTRLSIL.

This clonotype was recorded a few times. V and J are TRBV20-1 and TRBJ2-1; 8 positions agree with TRBD2. Looked up from germline, CDR1 is DFQATT and CDR2 is SNEGSKA (reference sequence). The CDR3 contains 18 residues. V gave up 1 base and J gave up 2 bases; unmatched junction bases: 13. In nucleotides, the CDR3 is TGCAGTGCTAGAGGATTCCCCTCCGGTAGCGGGACCTACAATGAGCAGTTCTTC. Protein sequence: CSARGFPSGSGTYNEQFF.

This clonotype was recorded a few times. The chain links TRBV9 to TRBJ2-1, with 9 bases matching TRBD2. Germline V gives CDR1 SGDLS, CDR2 YYNGEE. The CDR3 is made up of 17 amino acids. J gave up 7 bases and V 0 bases, and 11 bases lay outside the gene matches. CDR3 DNA: TGTGCCAGCAGCGTAGACCCGGCGGGAGGGACCTTGAATGAGCAGTTCTTC. Its translation is CASSVDPAGGTLNEQFF. The whole variable domain, remainder taken from reference TRBV9 and TRBJ2-1, is DSGVTQTPKHLITATGQRVTLRCSPRSGDLSVYWYQQSLDQGLQFLIQYYNGEERAKGNILERFSAQQFPDLHSELNLSSLELGDSALYFCASSVDPAGGTLNEQFFGPGTRLTVL.

The rearrangement uses TRBV12-3 or TRBV12-4 and TRBJ2-1; 8 bases are a match to TRBD2. The J segment lost 7 bases and the V segment lost 6 bases, leaving 11 bases of the junction unmatched. CDR3 length: 15 amino acids. The CDR3 is CASRLLSGSGNEQFF. The CDR3 nucleotides read TGTGCCAGCAGGCTCCTGAGCGGGAGTGGAAATGAGCAGTTCTTC.

V usage is TRBV18 and J usage is TRBJ2-7; 8 bases match TRBD1. Trimming removed 4 bases from V and 7 bases from J; junction bases left unmatched: 6. Per the germline V gene, CDR1 is KGHSH and CDR2 is LQKENI. CDR3 length: 13 amino acids. CDR3 bases: TGTGCCAGCTCACAGGACAGGGCTCGTGAGCAGTACGTC. It yields the protein CASSQDRAREQYV.

This clonotype was seen more than once but under ten times. The chain uses TRBV28 and TRBJ2-7; D remains ambiguous. CDR3 size: 14 residues. The ends were cut back, 4 bases at V and 2 bases at J, with 12 bases in the middle. In germline, CDR1 is MDHEN, CDR2 SYDVKM. The CDR3 DNA reads TGTGCCAGCAGTTATAACGCCGGTGCCTACGAGCAGTACTTC. Its protein is CASSYNAGAYEQYF.

The rearrangement uses TRBV6-2 or TRBV6-3 and TRBJ2-3, with 12 bases aligning to TRBD1. After removal of 6 bases from V and 2 bases from J, the junction contained 3 bases not matched to a gene. The CDR3 has 15 residues. CDR1 and CDR2 (germline): MNHEY, SVGEGT. Here the CDR3 reads CASRGTGGSTDTQYF. The CDR3 bases are TGTGCCAGCAGGGGGACAGGGGGCTCCACAGATACGCAGTATTTT.

This clonotype was observed many times. This sequence joins TRBV7-8 and TRBJ2-7; D call uncertain. The V and J ends lost 1 base and 0 bases respectively, with 4 bases between them. CDR1 is SGHVS and CDR2 is FQNEAQ in the germline V gene. This CDR3 has 13 amino acids. CDR3 sequence reads: CASSLGLSYEQYF. The CDR3 DNA is TGTGCCAGCAGCTTAGGCCTCTCCTACGAGCAGTACTTC.

V is TRBV6-6 and J is TRBJ1-1; D not certain. The CDR3 has 14 amino acids. The germline V gene encodes CDR1 MNHNY and CDR2 SVGAGI (reference sequence). Trimming removed 2 bases at V and 1 base at J, with 8 bases between. CDR3 nucleotides: TGTGCCAGCAGTTACATTGGAGGGAACACTGAAGCTTTCTTT. The encoded protein is CASSYIGGNTEAFF.

This sequence joins TRBV6-2 or TRBV6-3 and TRBJ1-1; maybe TRBD1 (5 bases). Trimming took 8 bases from V and 7 from J, leaving 14 bases between them. This CDR3 has 12 residues. Looked up from germline, CDR1 is MNHEY and CDR2 is SVGEGT. Here the CDR3 DNA reads TGTGCCAGCTCGAAATTGGGGGTTGAAGCTTTCTTT. This encodes CASSKLGVEAFF.

This clonotype was recorded a few times. The rearrangement uses TRBV12-3 or TRBV12-4 and TRBJ2-7; the D gene is possibly TRBD2 (6 bases). There are 16 residues in the CDR3. V gave up 4 bases and J gave up 3 bases, with 19 bases separating them. The CDR3 loop is CASSSQQGGYVYEQYF. For the CDR3, the DNA is TGTGCCAGCAGTTCCCAGCAGGGAGGCTACGTCTACGAGCAGTACTTC.